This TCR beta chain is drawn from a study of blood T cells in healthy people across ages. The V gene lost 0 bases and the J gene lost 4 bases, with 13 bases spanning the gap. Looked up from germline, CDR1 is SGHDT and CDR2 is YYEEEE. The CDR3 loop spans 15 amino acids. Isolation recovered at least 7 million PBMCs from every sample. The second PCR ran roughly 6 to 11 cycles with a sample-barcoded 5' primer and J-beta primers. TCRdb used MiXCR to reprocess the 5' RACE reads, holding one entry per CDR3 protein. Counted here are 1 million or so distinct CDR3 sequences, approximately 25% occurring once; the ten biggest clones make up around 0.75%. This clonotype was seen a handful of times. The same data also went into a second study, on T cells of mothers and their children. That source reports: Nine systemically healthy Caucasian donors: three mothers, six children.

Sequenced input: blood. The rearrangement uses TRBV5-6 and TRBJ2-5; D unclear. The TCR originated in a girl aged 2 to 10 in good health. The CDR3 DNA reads TGTGCCAGCAGCTTGGCCAGAGCTCCCAGAGAGACCCAGTACTTC. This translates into CASSLARAPRETQYF.